A few counts support the clone carrying this T cell receptor beta chain. Its specificity is unknown. Germline V gene data show CDR1 as SQVTM and CDR2 as ANQGSEA. The CDR3 sequence is 14 residues long. The V end lost 2 bases, the J end lost 5 bases, and 15 bases lay between the germline ends. The authors reverse transcribed all of the isolated RNA, so sequencing captured expressed TCRB transcripts. This table comes from immunoSEQ multiplex PCR, and its TCRdb copy is limited to in-frame clones, with some not included. The sample holds under 950,000 clones, about 17% seen once. The record originates from a study of beta chain features in type 1 diabetes. Study-wide points: Among patients with Type 1 diabetes, TCRB CDR3s were moderately but significantly shorter in every one of the four CD4+ subsets.

The authors obtained over 98% purity in all sorted populations. Sequencing input: naive CD4+ T cells from blood. This TCR came from a woman under 30 in good health. The chain couples TRBV29-1 to TRBJ2-5, with D possibly TRBD2 on 6 matching bases. In DNA, the CDR3 is TGCAGCGTTGAAACGAACCGGGCGGGGGAGACCCAGTACTTC. Its protein is CSVETNRAGETQYF.